The clone carrying this TCR beta chain was counted only a few times. Its antigen is not identified. The entry originates in a study of beta chain features in type 1 diabetes. Whole-study findings and limits: TCRB repertoires of naive, central memory and Treg cells appeared more similar among patients than among healthy donors.

cDNA synthesis used the whole RNA isolate, giving expressed TCRB sequences. Assay used: immunoSEQ multiplex PCR; TCRdb lists only in-frame clones, some missing. The sample comprises under 500,000 clones, about 32% of which are singletons, and around 0.065% rests with the top ten. CDR1 is SEHNR and CDR2 is FQNEAQ in the germline V gene (reference sequence). V lost 2 bases, J lost 9 bases, and 9 bases lay in between. The length of the CDR3 is 12 residues. The clonotype comes from a young man in good health. The rearrangement links TRBV7-9 to TRBJ2-3; D might be TRBD2 (6 bases). The specimen was naive CD4+ T cells from blood. The CDR3 spells CASSLTRETQYF. The CDR3 nucleotides read TGTGCCAGCAGCTTAACGCGGGAAACGCAGTATTTT.